This is a list of T cell receptor beta chains from one sample in a study of radiation and T cells in renal cell carcinoma. Measured with immunoSEQ multiplex PCR; TCRdb has only the in-frame clones, and not every one. This sample has some 120,000 clones; 88% occur once, and the top ten carry approximately 5.8%. The sequenced sample was blood, obtained from a patient whose treatment included radiotherapy and nephrectomy. These receptors were obtained from a woman in her seventies with renal cell carcinoma. Each CDR3 is given with its conserved first and last residue. Each record gives: clone size, J gene, V gene, CDR3 protein. Clone size is given for some rows only: seen once, a few or many times, or a class if the clone is expanded.

clone size: -; J gene: TRBJ1-4; V gene: TRBV5-4; CDR3 protein: CASSSVGTGGEKLFF
clone size: -; J gene: TRBJ1-1; V gene: TRBV6-6; CDR3 protein: CASSSHRVGVNTEAFF
clone size: -; J gene: TRBJ2-1; V gene: TRBV4-2; CDR3 protein: CASGLQGASNEQFF
clone size: -; J gene: TRBJ1-6; V gene: TRBV4-3; CDR3 protein: CASSQDRPFPLHF
clone size: -; J gene: TRBJ2-1; V gene: TRBV5-4; CDR3 protein: CASSLAASSSVHEQFF
clone size: -; J gene: TRBJ2-3; V gene: TRBV7-2; CDR3 protein: CASSRDRVEDTQYF
clone size: -; J gene: TRBJ2-2; V gene: TRBV7-2; CDR3 protein: CASSSRSGGANTGELFF
clone size: once; J gene: TRBJ2-1; V gene: TRBV7-9; CDR3 protein: CASSPGTPLFF
clone size: few; J gene: TRBJ1-1; V gene: TRBV15; CDR3 protein: CATSREGQGNSEAFF
clone size: -; J gene: TRBJ1-2; V gene: TRBV30; CDR3 protein: CAWDGKVFFDGYTF
clone size: -; J gene: TRBJ2-7; V gene: TRBV25-1; CDR3 protein: CASSPSYEQYF
clone size: -; J gene: TRBJ1-1; V gene: TRBV5-1; CDR3 protein: CASSLGSDQNTEAFF
clone size: -; J gene: TRBJ1-1; V gene: TRBV5-6; CDR3 protein: CASSLGQGAQAFF
clone size: once; J gene: TRBJ2-1; V gene: TRBV5-1; CDR3 protein: CASSKHNRTGGNEQFF
clone size: -; J gene: TRBJ2-3; V gene: TRBV2; CDR3 protein: CASTTGVGDTQYF
clone size: -; J gene: TRBJ1-2; V gene: TRBV5-6; CDR3 protein: CASSLSSGGGYTF
clone size: once; J gene: TRBJ2-1; V gene: TRBV9; CDR3 protein: CASSVERLAGGPYNEQFF
clone size: -; J gene: TRBJ2-3; V gene: TRBV9; CDR3 protein: CASSTLGGRGGTDTQYF
clone size: -; J gene: TRBJ2-7; V gene: TRBV5-1; CDR3 protein: CASSGGASSYEQYF
clone size: -; J gene: TRBJ1-5; V gene: TRBV6-1; CDR3 protein: CASRDGRSNQPQHF
clone size: -; J gene: TRBJ1-5; V gene: TRBV7-2; CDR3 protein: CASSHRRGQPQHF
clone size: -; J gene: TRBJ2-2; V gene: TRBV11-2; CDR3 protein: CASSLDRRGTGELFF
clone size: once; J gene: TRBJ1-2; V gene: TRBV4-3; CDR3 protein: CASSQEKAEGGYTF
clone size: -; J gene: TRBJ1-5; V gene: TRBV7-9; CDR3 protein: CASSLLPGQPQHF
clone size: -; J gene: TRBJ1-6; V gene: TRBV19; CDR3 protein: CASSRQGDSPLHF
clone size: -; J gene: TRBJ2-4; V gene: TRBV9; CDR3 protein: CASSDQPGGYNTKNIQYF
clone size: -; J gene: TRBJ2-7; V gene: TRBV6-1; CDR3 protein: CASSEIYEQYF